These 5 T cell receptor beta chains originate from one sample sequenced in a study of CXCR3-negative and CXCR3-positive naive CD8 T cells. cDNA libraries for TRB were generated by 5' RACE incorporating UMI labels. Reanalyzing the 5' RACE reads, TCRdb keeps one entry per CDR3 protein, without DNA. This sample contains over 35,000 distinct CDR3 sequences. The sequenced sample was memory CD8+ T cells from blood. The receptors stem from a human donor in good health. Some clones in this sample may be carry-over from other donors' samples.

The chain employs TRBV7-6 and TRBJ1-2. CDR1 is SGHVS, CDR2 FNYEAQ, per germline. The CDR3 spans 13 residues. CDR3 sequence: CASSLGRNYGYTF.

V usage is TRBV4-1 and J usage is TRBJ2-7; without DNA, the TCRdb call of TRBD1 cannot be checked. CDR3 size: 14 residues. Germline loops: CDR1 MGHRA, CDR2 YSYEKL. CDR3 residues: CASSPDRGTYEQYF.

V is TRBV4-3 and J is TRBJ2-1; TCRdb picks TRBD2, but there is no DNA to check that call. Germline V gene data show CDR1 as LGHNA and CDR2 as YSLEER. The CDR3 extends over 17 amino acids. This chain's CDR3 is CASSQEGGRASWNEQFF.

CDR3 residues: CASSLMGDSPLHF. V gene TRBV28 combines with J gene TRBJ1-6. The CDR3 runs to 13 residues. Looked up from germline, CDR1 is MDHEN and CDR2 is SYDVKM.

The rearrangement joins TRBV20-1 to TRBJ1-2; TCRdb calls TRBD1, which cannot be checked without DNA. This CDR3 is 15 amino acids long. Germline-derived CDR1 and CDR2 are DFQATT and SNEGSKA (reference sequence). The chain's CDR3 is CSARDTAQISYGYTF.